This T cell receptor (beta chain) was identified during a study of T cell responses to AZD1222 COVID-19 vaccine. Study findings and constraints: Dominant CD4 TCR responses targeted spike regions 160-218 and 743-854. Just a handful of AZD1222 recipients tested seropositive at baseline. There were mostly white British donors and more females than males, and clonal diversity was possibly underestimated.

About this clone itself: The antigen remains unidentified.

The junction had 7 bases not matched to a gene; V was cut back by 3 bases and J by 3 bases. Germline V CDR1 and CDR2: DFQATT, SNEGSKA (reference sequence). This CDR3 contains 14 residues. Sequencing used immunoSEQ multiplex PCR; TCRdb keeps in-frame clones, though not all of them. The table records 250,000 to 300,000 clones, around 92% of them present only once. The study pooled second doses at about 4 or about 12 weeks. The chain joins TRBV20-1 to TRBJ1-2, with 7 bases matching TRBD1. The sample here was peripheral blood, taken 28 days after the second AZD1222 dose. The sequence was obtained from an adult who received the AZD1222 COVID-19 vaccine. The CDR3 DNA follows: TGCAGTGCTAGTGAAGAGGGGGCAGACTATGGCTACACCTTC. This translates into CSASEEGADYGYTF.